This record looks at one TCR beta chain sequence and its context. The record originates from a study of OX40 agonist ivuxolimab in advanced cancers. Overall study: Patients were dosed intravenously with ivuxolimab at 0.01 to 10 mg/kg every 2 weeks.

This table comes from immunoSEQ multiplex PCR, and its TCRdb copy is limited to in-frame clones, with some not included. The table has under 80,000 clones, 88% seen once. This sequence originates from an adult with an advanced solid tumor such as melanoma, head and neck, liver or kidney cancer. The material sequenced was CD4+ or CD8+ T cells sorted from blood, taken in a trial of the OX40 agonist ivuxolimab.

CDR3 DNA: TGTGCCAGTAGTTGGAACAGGGATGAAACCTACGAGCAGTACTTC. This sequence encodes CASSWNRDETYEQYF. This chain links TRBV19 with TRBJ2-7; possible D gene TRBD1, 6 bases. Germline V gene lookup returns CDR1 LNHDA and CDR2 SQIVND (reference sequence). Trimming shortened V by 5 bases and J by 2 bases, and 16 bases separated the two germline ends. The CDR3 length is 15 residues.